Shown below are 10 T cell receptor delta chains from a single sample sequenced in a study of γδ T cells in repeated Plasmodium falciparum infection. TCRdb made new clone calls on the multiplex PCR reads using CATT. The table lists 85,000 to 90,000 delta-chain clones, 1.4% of them singletons. Flow sorting of PBMC yielded separate Vgamma9/Vdelta2+ and Vdelta2-negative gammadelta T cell populations for bulk repertoire analysis. Sequenced sample: gamma-delta T cells from blood. All receptors come from a pool of human donors (malaria-infected and uninfected, not separated).

This clone appeared a few times. TCRdb pairs this DNA with a much larger clone's protein that differs at residue 12, likely a read error; the protein shown was translated from the DNA. CDR3: CACDTAGVLRYIDKLIF. The CDR3, as DNA: TGTGCCTGTGACACCGCCGGGGTTCTCCGGTACATCGATAAACTCATCTTT. The chain joins TRDV2 to TRDJ1; D is undetermined. Trimming shortened V by 0 bases and J by 4 bases, and 20 bases separated the two germline ends. CDR1 is GEAIGNYY, CDR2 EKD, per germline. This CDR3 region has 17 residues.

Worth noting for this clone: TCRdb records a much larger clone's protein for this DNA, with a difference at residue 10 that likely arises from a read error; the protein given is the translation of the DNA. This chain uses TRDV2 with TRDJ1, with 11 nucleotides matching TRDD3. Here the J gene was assigned by germline matching of the DNA, as TCRdb has none. Germline V gene sequence: CDR1 GEAIGNYY, CDR2 EKD. The CDR3 length is 16 residues. J lost 8 bases, V lost 2 bases, and 12 bases had no gene match. CDR3 bases: TGTGCCTGTGACAATCTGGGGGATACCTACACCCTAAAACTCATCTTT. The encoded protein is CACDNLGDTYTLKLIF.

Concerning this clone: A far larger clone is one nucleotide away, so this likely arose from a read error. Distinct nucleotide sequences in the sample also encode this CDR3. CDR3 in amino acids: CALGEPTPPLYWGMYTDKLIF. The CDR3 bases are TGTGCTCTTGGGGAACCCACCCCCCCTTTGTATTGGGGCATGTACACCGATAAACTCATCTTT. This chain links TRDV1 with TRDJ1; TRDD3 might be the D (5 bases). TCRdb lists no J gene, so it was determined here by aligning the DNA to germline. CDR1 TSWWSYY and CDR2 QGS come from the germline V gene. CDR3 length equals 21 residues. V lost 1 base, J lost 0 bases, and 27 bases lay in between.

This clone turned up a few times. A far more abundant clone sits one base away, making this likely a read error. Other DNA variants within this sample encode the same CDR3. The chain links TRDV2 to TRDJ1; no definite D call. The J gene was missing in TCRdb and was found by matching the end of the DNA to germline. V lost 0 bases to trimming and J lost 2 bases, with 18 bases between them. This CDR3 is built from 17 residues. CDR1 is GEAIGNYY and CDR2 is EKD in the germline V gene. Here the CDR3 reads CACDTVGEAPRTDKLIF. As DNA, the CDR3 is TGTGCCTGTGACACCGTGGGTGAGGCCCCGAGAACCGATAAACTCATCTTT.

This clone was recorded a few times. This likely stems from a read error, as it lies one base from a far larger clone. The same CDR3 arises from other DNA sequences in this sample as well. The J gene was not called, though the V gene is TRAV38-2/DV8; TRDD3, the table's D call, lacks a check against the DNA. The CDR3 totals 19 residues. The germline CDR1 and CDR2 sequences are TSESDYY and QEAYKQQN. CDR3 amino acids: CAYRSGDETGSYVGKGLIF. CDR3 in DNA: TGTGCTTATAGGAGTGGCGACGAAACGGGTTCCTACGTGGGAAAGGGGCTCATCTTT.

Ten or more counts support this clone. The mismatch at residue 4 between this DNA's translation and the TCRdb protein of a much larger clone likely reflects a read error; the protein shown is translated from the DNA. The chain joins TRDV1 to TRDJ1, with 12 bases fitting TRDD3. Assignment of the J gene here rests on matching the DNA to germline, because TCRdb gives none. Unmatched junction bases numbered 23, after V lost 9 bases and J lost 0 bases. In germline, CDR1 is TSWWSYY, CDR2 QGS. The CDR3 spans 21 residues. In DNA form, the CDR3 reads TGTGCTCTCTGGGGTTTCCTCGCCGGTACTGGGGGATACTACCACACCGATAAACTCATCTTT. It specifies CALWGFLAGTGGYYHTDKLIF.

This clone was counted at least ten times. A far more abundant clone sits one base away, making this likely a read error. Other DNA variants within this sample encode the same CDR3. The chain has TRDV3 and TRDJ1; D is unresolved. This CDR3 is built from 19 residues. Germline assignment: CDR1 TVYSNPD and CDR2 GDNSRS (reference sequence). CDR3 sequence: CAFTARSNGGLDYTDKLIF. For the CDR3, the DNA is TGTGCCTTTACAGCTCGGTCCAACGGAGGGTTGGACTACACCGATAAGCTCATCTTT.

This clone has a handful of counts. The protein in TCRdb stems from a much larger clone and differs at residue 7 from this DNA's translation, likely a read error; here the protein is translated from the DNA. V usage is TRDV1 and J usage is TRDJ1; 13 bases agree with TRDD3. TCRdb does not report a J gene; here it was assigned by matching the DNA to germline references. Looked up from germline, CDR1 is TSWWSYY and CDR2 is QGS. CDR3 length: 21 residues. J gave up 0 bases and V 5 bases, and 18 bases lay outside the gene matches. CDR3 coding DNA: TGTGCTCTTGGGCTTACTCAACGTAATAACTGGGGGATACGGTACACCGATAAACTCATCTTT. This encodes CALGLTQRNNWGIRYTDKLIF.

This clone came up a few times. For this DNA, TCRdb reports the protein of a much larger clone, which diverges at residue 9, most likely from a read error; the protein presented here is translated directly from the DNA. The chain joins TRDV2 to TRDJ1, with TRDD3 matching over 7 bases. The J gene was not available in TCRdb and was assigned here by matching the DNA to germline segments. This CDR3 has 14 residues. Germline V gives CDR1 GEAIGNYY, CDR2 EKD. The J segment lost 3 bases and the V segment lost 3 bases, leaving 6 bases of the junction unmatched. CDR3 nucleotide sequence: TGTGCCTGTGACCGGGGGATTAAGGCCGATAAACTCATCTTT. This codes for CACDRGIKADKLIF.

This clone has only a few counts. This chain uses TRDV1 with TRDJ1; the D gene is possibly TRDD3 (5 bases). Here the J gene came from matching the DNA to germline, since TCRdb omits it. The V end was cut by 1 base, the J end by 0 bases, with 18 bases between. Germline V gene data show CDR1 as TSWWSYY and CDR2 as QGS. The CDR3 loop spans 18 amino acids. The CDR3 DNA sequence: TGTGCTCTTGGGGAACCTAGTGGGATTTGGGTCTACACCGATAAACTCATCTTT. It encodes CALGEPSGIWVYTDKLIF.